This entry is about one T cell receptor (beta chain). These data are taken from a study of blood T cell repertoires in COVID-19. Under the authors' procedure: For nucleated cells, counts were estimated from reference gene primer amplification. The assay was immunoSEQ multiplex PCR, and TCRdb's table has in-frame clones only and misses some. V, J and clone size reflect that table, while D and trimming were determined from the DNA. The sample yields about 130,000 clones, about nine tenths seen once. Germline values: CDR1 PRHDT, CDR2 FYEKMQ (reference sequence). CDR3 length: 13 amino acids. Trimming removed 1 base from V and 7 bases from J, with 10 bases in between.

The source is a man aged 50 to 60 with active COVID-19. The specimen was peripheral blood. The chain is built from TRBV13 and TRBJ1-2, with D hard to call. The CDR3, as DNA: TGTGCCAGCAGCTTAGCTCTAATTGGTGGCTACACCTTC. Translation: CASSLALIGGYTF.